This T cell receptor (beta chain) was identified during a study of tumor-infiltrating lymphocytes in primary liver carcinoma. The template, about 510 ng total RNA, yielded TCR beta cDNA made with a constant-region primer. Slightly modified ARM-PCR, run as three nested multiplex PCR rounds, produced the TCR beta libraries. TRBV1-TRBV30 forward primers paired with a C-beta reverse primer were used in the first two PCR rounds, which ran roughly 11 cycles each. TCRdb processed the multiplex PCR reads anew with MiXCR; each CDR3 protein has one entry. The sample carries some 94,000 distinct CDR3 sequences, about 70% recorded once. V gave up 3 bases and J gave up 5 bases, with 14 bases separating them. The CDR3 consists of 14 residues. Germline V gene data show CDR1 as SGHNT and CDR2 as YYREEE (reference sequence). This clonotype was seen repeatedly, ten times or more. Starting material for RNA and DNA co-extraction consisted of 20-30 mg of unsorted bulk tissue.

The clonotype comes from a woman between 55 and 75 years old with primary liver carcinoma and hepatitis B virus infection. The specimen was liver tumor tissue from sampling region 5. Subset given: tumor region T5, tumor centre. This chain uses TRBV5-4 with TRBJ2-5, with D perhaps TRBD2 (6 bases). CDR3 nucleotide sequence: TGTGCCAGCAGCTATAGCGGAGGAGGGGAGACCCAGTACTTC. Translating gives CASSYSGGGETQYF.